This T cell receptor beta chain is from a study of identical twins. General study results and limits: There were fewer insertions in abundant cord blood beta clonotypes, but memory repertoires showed no such pattern.

Concerning this clonotype itself: Its target is unknown.

A universal primer site came from template switching; cDNA carried unique molecular identifiers. TCRdb fed the 5' RACE reads into MiXCR, producing one record per CDR3 protein. The repertoire holds approximately 500,000 distinct CDR3 sequences, 20% to 25% seen once, with 2.9% in the top ten. V lost 5 bases, J lost 8 bases, and 21 bases lay in between. The V gene's germline CDR1 is SGHVS and CDR2 FNYEAQ. CDR3 size: 15 residues. This same sample was also part of a study on T cells expressing NK-cell markers. That work contributes: Sequencing covered eight donors, seven HCMV-seropositive and one seronegative. The dominant NKG2C+ clonotypes represented about 1.0-7.5% of CD8+ T cells in several donors.

The sequence was collected from a woman younger than 35 in good health. The chain has TRBV7-6 and TRBJ1-1; possibly TRBD1 for D (6 bases). The sequenced sample was CD4+ T cells sorted from blood. The CDR3 reads CASSLWKGGGSEAFF. The CDR3 nucleotides read TGTGCCAGCAGCCTCTGGAAGGGAGGGGGATCGGAAGCTTTCTTT.